Shown below are 7 T cell receptor beta chains from a single sample sequenced in a study of cytomegalovirus exposure and HLA in healthy donors. 13 Jbeta primers and 60 Vbeta primers were used for the PCR. Profiled with immunoSEQ multiplex PCR; TCRdb holds only in-frame clones, not every one. The sample records about 110,000 clones, 83% being singletons. The material sequenced was PBMCs. The receptor source for this set is a man younger than 35 in good health and CMV-seronegative.

This rearrangement joins TRBV10-3 to TRBJ1-5, with 7 positions matching TRBD1. With 6 bases clipped from V and 5 bases from J, the junction kept 7 bases outside the gene matches. This CDR3 region has 14 residues. The germline V gene encodes CDR1 ENHRY and CDR2 SYGVKD. This chain's CDR3 is CAIRKQGSHQPQHF. CDR3 nucleotide sequence: TGTGCCATCAGAAAACAGGGGAGTCATCAGCCCCAGCATTTT.

V and J are TRBV6-5 and TRBJ2-7, with 9 bases identical to TRBD1. The V segment lost 7 bases and the J segment 3 bases; nucleotides outside the gene matches: 7. The germline CDR1 and CDR2 sequences are MNHEY and SVGAGI. The CDR3 is made up of 14 amino acids. The CDR3 DNA follows: TGTGCCAGCACCCCCTCGGACAGGGGCTACGAGCAGTACTTC. Translated: CASTPSDRGYEQYF.

The chain uses TRBV5-1 and TRBJ1-4; 9 bases agree with TRBD1. Per the germline V gene, CDR1 is SGHRS and CDR2 is YFSETQ. The CDR3 contains 18 residues. J lost 4 bases, V lost 3 bases, and 13 bases had no gene match. In nucleotides, the CDR3 is TGCGCCAGCAGCTGGCGTGAATATGGACAGGGGCATAATGAAAAACTGTTTTTT. Amino acid sequence: CASSWREYGQGHNEKLFF.

The V and J genes are TRBV9 and TRBJ1-4; 9 bases agree with TRBD1. CDR1 is SGDLS, CDR2 YYNGEE, per germline. The CDR3 is 17 residues long. V was clipped by 3 bases and J by 5 bases; unmatched bases: 11. The CDR3 is CASSATGTGIQNEKLFF. The CDR3 DNA reads TGTGCCAGCAGCGCAACCGGGACAGGGATCCAAAATGAAAAACTGTTTTTT.

The chain links TRBV5-8 to TRBJ1-2; 7 bases line up with TRBD1. Trimming removed 4 bases from V and 4 bases from J; junction bases left unmatched: 7. This CDR3 comprises 14 residues. Germline V gene sequence: CDR1 SGHTS, CDR2 YDEGEE. In DNA form, the CDR3 reads TGTGCCAGCAGCCGTAACAGGGGACCCTATGGCTACACCTTC. Protein: CASSRNRGPYGYTF.

There are a few counts of this clone. V gene TRBV5-1 combines with J gene TRBJ1-1; 8 bases line up with TRBD1. The CDR3 sequence is 15 residues long. V lost 2 bases and J lost 5; bases outside the gene matches: 8. In germline, CDR1 is SGHRS, CDR2 YFSETQ. The CDR3 DNA is TGCGCCAGCAGCTTTACCAGGGGGCTAAAGACTGAAGCTTTCTTT. Its protein is CASSFTRGLKTEAFF.

This rearrangement joins TRBV12-5 to TRBJ2-7, with D possibly TRBD1 on 5 matching bases. Trimming took off 0 bases at V and 0 bases at J, with 15 bases between the two ends. Germline CDR1 and CDR2: LGHNT and FRNRAP. The CDR3 consists of 17 residues. The CDR3 DNA reads as TGTGCTAGTGGTTTGGTCCCCTACAGACAGAGCTCCTACGAGCAGTACTTC. The encoded protein is CASGLVPYRQSSYEQYF. Combining the CDR3 with reference TRBV12-5 and TRBJ2-7 gives the whole variable domain DARVTQTPRHKVTEMGQEVTMRCQPILGHNTVFWYRQTMMQGLELLAYFRNRAPLDDSGMPKDRFSAEMPDATLATLKIQPSEPRDSAVYFCASGLVPYRQSSYEQYFGPGTRLTVT.